The clone carrying this TCR beta chain was picked up one time. Its antigen remains unknown. The data were produced by immunoSEQ multiplex PCR, yet TCRdb's version contains in-frame clones alone and is incomplete. The data contain tens of thousands of clones, more than 80% of them singletons. CDR1 and CDR2 (germline): MDHEN, SYDVKM. The length of the CDR3 is 13 residues. V lost 5 bases to trimming and J lost 0 bases, with 7 bases between them. The sample belongs to a study of OX40 agonist ivuxolimab in advanced cancers. Whole-study context: The dose-escalation group included hepatocellular carcinoma, melanoma, renal cell carcinoma and head and neck cancer. Of the patients, three showed partial responses, one with hepatocellular carcinoma and two with cutaneous melanoma. Overall study findings and caveats: People who partly responded at 0.1-3.0 mg/kg had some of the least clonal expansion seen. Low normalized T-cell clonal expansion was also seen in some nonresponders.

The receptor was derived from an adult with an advanced solid tumor such as melanoma, head and neck, liver or kidney cancer. The chain has TRBV28 and TRBJ1-1, with D unresolved. The material sequenced was CD4+ or CD8+ T cells sorted from blood, taken in a trial of the OX40 agonist ivuxolimab. DNA of the CDR3: TGTGCCAGCAGTCCCCCAATGAACACTGAAGCTTTCTTT. Translated, it gives CASSPPMNTEAFF.